This is a list of T cell receptor beta chains from one sample in a study of shared clonotypes between healthy human individuals. Data came from immunoSEQ multiplex PCR; TCRdb stores just in-frame clones and leaves some out. Seen here are some 1.1 million clones, around three quarters observed once, and the top ten hold about 0.89%. The sequenced material came from memory CD4+ T cells from PBMCs. The receptors were sampled from a man aged 18 to 30 in good health. Some clones in this sample may be carry-over from other donors' samples. Both conserved end residues are part of each CDR3. Each record gives: V gene, clone size, J gene, D gene, CDR3 protein, CDR3 DNA. D genes are given only for firm matches. Clone size is stated in some rows and not others, as once, few, many or a class when expanded.

V gene: TRBV7-2; clone size: few; J gene: TRBJ2-2; D gene: TRBD2; CDR3 protein: CASSSASGRLTGELFF; CDR3 DNA: TGTGCCAGCAGCTCCGCTAGCGGGAGGCTCACCGGGGAGCTGTTTTTT
V gene: TRBV7-9; clone size: -; J gene: TRBJ1-1; D gene: -; CDR3 protein: CASSLGGVNTEAFF; CDR3 DNA: TGTGCCAGCAGCTTAGGGGGGGTGAACACTGAAGCTTTCTTT
V gene: TRBV5-1; clone size: -; J gene: TRBJ1-1; D gene: -; CDR3 protein: CASSFTGSGTEAFF; CDR3 DNA: TGCGCCAGCAGCTTCACAGGGTCGGGAACTGAAGCTTTCTTT
V gene: TRBV7-3; clone size: -; J gene: TRBJ2-1; D gene: TRBD2; CDR3 protein: CASSLGGPSLSNEQFF; CDR3 DNA: TGTGCCAGCAGCTTGGGAGGGCCTTCTTTGAGCAATGAGCAGTTCTTC
V gene: TRBV18; clone size: -; J gene: TRBJ2-3; D gene: -; CDR3 protein: CASSPPDITDTQYF; CDR3 DNA: TGTGCCAGCTCACCACCGGACATCACAGATACGCAGTATTTT
V gene: TRBV5-4; clone size: few; J gene: TRBJ1-2; D gene: -; CDR3 protein: CASSLGGRDGYTF; CDR3 DNA: TGTGCCAGCAGCTTGGGAGGGCGGGATGGCTACACCTTC
V gene: TRBV5-6; clone size: -; J gene: TRBJ2-5; D gene: -; CDR3 protein: CASSLRGVETQYF; CDR3 DNA: TGTGCCAGCAGCTTGAGGGGTGTGGAGACCCAGTACTTC
V gene: TRBV11-3; clone size: -; J gene: TRBJ1-1; D gene: TRBD1; CDR3 protein: CASSSGTGTEAFF; CDR3 DNA: TGTGCCAGCAGCTCTGGGACAGGCACTGAAGCTTTCTTT
V gene: TRBV7-8; clone size: -; J gene: TRBJ2-2; D gene: TRBD2; CDR3 protein: CASSSTSGRAGNTGELFF; CDR3 DNA: TGTGCCAGCAGCTCGACTAGCGGGAGGGCCGGAAACACCGGGGAGCTGTTTTTT
V gene: TRBV6-5; clone size: -; J gene: TRBJ1-2; D gene: -; CDR3 protein: CASSYSDGSGYTF; CDR3 DNA: TGTGCCAGCAGTTACTCTGACGGATCTGGCTACACCTTC
V gene: TRBV4-3; clone size: -; J gene: TRBJ2-1; D gene: TRBD2; CDR3 protein: CASTLEGGSNEQFF; CDR3 DNA: TGCGCCAGCACCCTTGAAGGCGGGAGTAATGAGCAGTTCTTC
V gene: TRBV5-4; clone size: -; J gene: TRBJ1-1; D gene: TRBD1; CDR3 protein: CASSPGGMGEAFF; CDR3 DNA: TGTGCCAGCAGCCCAGGGGGTATGGGAGAAGCTTTCTTT
V gene: TRBV27; clone size: once; J gene: TRBJ1-1; D gene: -; CDR3 protein: CASSLRRNTEAFF; CDR3 DNA: TGTGCCAGCAGTTTGAGGAGAAACACTGAAGCTTTCTTT
V gene: TRBV28; clone size: -; J gene: TRBJ2-7; D gene: -; CDR3 protein: CASSFSVSSYEQYF; CDR3 DNA: TGTGCCAGCAGTTTCTCGGTGAGCTCCTACGAGCAGTACTTC
V gene: TRBV5-1; clone size: -; J gene: TRBJ2-7; D gene: TRBD1; CDR3 protein: CASSSMGQGLSGQYF; CDR3 DNA: TGCGCCAGCAGCAGCATGGGACAGGGACTATCAGGGCAGTACTTC
V gene: TRBV4-3; clone size: -; J gene: TRBJ2-2; D gene: TRBD1; CDR3 protein: CASSQDGRAGGGSNTGELFF; CDR3 DNA: TGCGCCAGCAGCCAAGATGGCAGGGCAGGGGGCGGGTCAAACACCGGGGAGCTGTTTTTT
V gene: TRBV5-4; clone size: -; J gene: TRBJ2-7; D gene: -; CDR3 protein: CASSDWVGTVTYEQYF; CDR3 DNA: TGTGCCAGCAGCGATTGGGTTGGGACGGTGACCTACGAGCAGTACTTC
V gene: TRBV11-2; clone size: -; J gene: TRBJ2-1; D gene: -; CDR3 protein: CASSPGAEYSYNEQFF; CDR3 DNA: TGTGCCAGCAGTCCGGGGGCGGAATACTCCTACAATGAGCAGTTCTTC
V gene: TRBV28; clone size: -; J gene: TRBJ1-2; D gene: -; CDR3 protein: CASSFGGLGYGYTF; CDR3 DNA: TGTGCCAGCAGTTTTGGGGGGCTGGGCTATGGCTACACCTTC
V gene: TRBV5-1; clone size: once; J gene: TRBJ2-3; D gene: TRBD2; CDR3 protein: CASSLVAGGDTDTQYF; CDR3 DNA: TGCGCCAGCAGCTTGGTGGCGGGAGGGGACACAGATACGCAGTATTTT
V gene: TRBV5-1; clone size: -; J gene: TRBJ2-3; D gene: -; CDR3 protein: CASSLEDGRGDTQYF; CDR3 DNA: TGCGCCAGCAGCCTGGAAGACGGTCGGGGTGATACGCAGTATTTT
V gene: TRBV6-5; clone size: -; J gene: TRBJ1-1; D gene: -; CDR3 protein: CASSLGGWTNTEAFF; CDR3 DNA: TGTGCCAGCAGTCTAGGGGGATGGACAAACACTGAAGCTTTCTTT
V gene: TRBV28; clone size: -; J gene: TRBJ1-2; D gene: -; CDR3 protein: CASTQRRGDGYTF; CDR3 DNA: TGTGCCAGCACCCAACGGAGGGGCGATGGCTACACCTTC
V gene: TRBV5-4; clone size: -; J gene: TRBJ2-3; D gene: TRBD2; CDR3 protein: CASSFPPSGGSTDTQYF; CDR3 DNA: TGTGCCAGCAGCTTCCCCCCCAGCGGGGGTAGCACAGATACGCAGTATTTT
V gene: TRBV11-3; clone size: -; J gene: TRBJ2-1; D gene: TRBD1; CDR3 protein: CASSSGQGKDNEQFF; CDR3 DNA: TGTGCCAGCAGCTCAGGACAGGGAAAGGACAATGAGCAGTTCTTC
V gene: TRBV18; clone size: -; J gene: TRBJ1-2; D gene: -; CDR3 protein: CASSPTADRANYGYTF; CDR3 DNA: TGTGCCAGCTCACCTACCGCGGACAGAGCTAACTATGGCTACACCTTC
V gene: TRBV5-1; clone size: -; J gene: TRBJ1-3; D gene: -; CDR3 protein: CASSRDKAGNTIYF; CDR3 DNA: TGCGCCAGCAGCAGGGATAAGGCCGGAAACACCATATATTTT
V gene: TRBV27; clone size: -; J gene: TRBJ2-3; D gene: TRBD2; CDR3 protein: CASTDRGGADTQYF; CDR3 DNA: TGTGCCAGCACCGATCGGGGGGGGGCAGATACGCAGTATTTT
V gene: TRBV11-3; clone size: many; J gene: TRBJ2-2; D gene: TRBD2; CDR3 protein: CASSSSASGENTGELFF; CDR3 DNA: TGTGCCAGCAGCTCCTCAGCGAGCGGGGAGAACACCGGGGAGCTGTTTTTT
V gene: TRBV11-2; clone size: -; J gene: TRBJ2-2; D gene: -; CDR3 protein: CASSPHRELFF; CDR3 DNA: TGTGCCAGCAGCCCGCATAGGGAGCTGTTTTTT
V gene: TRBV20-1; clone size: -; J gene: TRBJ1-2; D gene: TRBD1; CDR3 protein: CSVTGSGYTF; CDR3 DNA: TGCAGTGTGACAGGGAGTGGCTACACCTTC
V gene: TRBV15; clone size: -; J gene: TRBJ1-5; D gene: -; CDR3 protein: CATRGRGTYNQPQHF; CDR3 DNA: TGTGCCACCAGAGGAAGGGGAACCTACAATCAGCCCCAGCATTTT
V gene: TRBV11-1; clone size: -; J gene: TRBJ2-1; D gene: TRBD2; CDR3 protein: CASSPRRGRLYNEQFF; CDR3 DNA: TGTGCCAGCAGCCCCCGGCGGGGGAGGTTGTACAATGAGCAGTTCTTC
V gene: TRBV27; clone size: -; J gene: TRBJ2-7; D gene: -; CDR3 protein: CASSPILEMAYEQYF; CDR3 DNA: TGTGCCAGCAGCCCCATACTGGAAATGGCTTACGAGCAGTACTTC
V gene: TRBV7-6; clone size: few; J gene: TRBJ2-7; D gene: TRBD1; CDR3 protein: CASSLGGQLSGQYF; CDR3 DNA: TGTGCCAGCAGCTTAGGGGGACAGCTGTCGGGTCAGTACTTC
V gene: TRBV4-3; clone size: once; J gene: TRBJ2-5; D gene: TRBD2; CDR3 protein: CASSQGPASGLETQYF; CDR3 DNA: TGCGCCAGCAGCCAAGGCCCGGCTAGCGGGTTGGAGACCCAGTACTTC
V gene: TRBV27; clone size: -; J gene: TRBJ2-5; D gene: -; CDR3 protein: CASSAFIGGGETQYF; CDR3 DNA: TGTGCCAGCAGTGCCTTCATCGGCGGCGGAGAGACCCAGTACTTC
V gene: TRBV2; clone size: -; J gene: TRBJ1-1; D gene: TRBD1; CDR3 protein: CASSVGTGEAFF; CDR3 DNA: TGTGCCAGCAGTGTTGGGACAGGTGAAGCTTTCTTT
V gene: TRBV19; clone size: -; J gene: TRBJ1-2; D gene: -; CDR3 protein: CASLPPAGDPYGYTF; CDR3 DNA: TGTGCCAGCCTCCCCCCGGCTGGGGATCCGTATGGCTACACCTTC
V gene: TRBV7-2; clone size: -; J gene: TRBJ1-4; D gene: TRBD1; CDR3 protein: CASSSPGQGREKLFF; CDR3 DNA: TGTGCCAGCAGCTCCCCGGGACAGGGTAGAGAAAAACTGTTTTTT
V gene: TRBV6-1; clone size: -; J gene: TRBJ2-4; D gene: -; CDR3 protein: CASSLQGSKNIQYF; CDR3 DNA: TGTGCCAGCAGTCTACAGGGCTCAAAGAACATTCAGTACTTC
V gene: TRBV7-9; clone size: -; J gene: TRBJ1-2; D gene: -; CDR3 protein: CASSLPTGGYTF; CDR3 DNA: TGTGCCAGCAGCCTCCCGACAGGCGGCTACACCTTC